The 23 T cell receptor beta chains in this list originate from one sample, sequenced in a study of CD8 T cells in Susac syndrome. RNA, at about 0.5 to 1 ug, was reverse transcribed with random hexamers. TCRdb passed the immunoSEQ multiplex PCR reads through MiXCR, listing each CDR3 protein once. This sample carries some 150,000 distinct CDR3 sequences, 90% to 95% of them seen once, and the ten largest clones take just over 0.2%. The specimen was CD8+ T cells from PBMCs. The receptors derive from a human donor with multiple sclerosis.

The chain is built from TRBV29-1 and TRBJ2-1, with D unclear. Trimming removed 7 bases from V and 9 bases from J, with 13 bases in between. CDR3 length: 11 amino acids. Per germline, CDR1 SQVTM and CDR2 ANQGSEA. The CDR3 protein is CSAPWAGEQFF. The CDR3 DNA is TGCAGCGCCCCCTGGGCCGGTGAGCAGTTCTTC.

This chain links TRBV30 with TRBJ1-1; the D gene is possibly TRBD1 (5 bases). This CDR3 spans 12 amino acids. Trimming removed 5 bases from V and 1 base from J, with 8 bases in between. CDR1 and CDR2 from the germline V gene are GTSNPN and SVGIG (reference sequence). This CDR3 is CAWDGGNTEAFF. In DNA, the CDR3 is TGTGCCTGGGACGGGGGGAACACTGAAGCTTTCTTT.

This clonotype has a single count. The chain combines TRBV28 with TRBJ2-4; 13 bases are shared with TRBD2. J was trimmed by 3 bases and V by 2 bases; bases with no gene match: 7. The germline V gene encodes CDR1 MDHEN and CDR2 SYDVKM. The CDR3 covers 18 residues. CDR3 in amino acids: CASSLTSGGAESKNIQYF. In DNA, the CDR3 is TGTGCCAGCAGTTTAACTAGCGGGGGGGCGGAGAGCAAAAACATTCAGTACTTC.

The chain joins TRBV30 to TRBJ2-7, with TRBD2 matching over 7 bases. This CDR3 region has 14 residues. V was clipped by 3 bases and J by 0 bases; unmatched bases: 5. CDR1 is GTSNPN and CDR2 is SVGIG in the germline V gene (reference sequence). The CDR3 DNA sequence: TGTGCCTGGAGCTGGGGCGGGGGCTCCTACGAGCAGTACTTC. It codes for CAWSWGGGSYEQYF.

The chain is built from TRBV10-3 and TRBJ1-2; D is possibly TRBD1 (5 bases). V lost 11 bases and J 7 bases, leaving 11 bases between the germline ends. CDR3 length: 10 residues. CDR1 ENHRY and CDR2 SYGVKD come from the germline V gene. CDR3 sequence reads: CAVRGGGYTF. Written as DNA, the CDR3 is TGTGCCGTCCGGGGGGGTGGCTACACCTTC.

The J gene is TRBJ2-5, the V gene TRBV20-1; the match to TRBD1 covers 7 bases. Trimming removed 3 bases from V and 2 bases from J; junction bases left unmatched: 9. Germline values: CDR1 DFQATT, CDR2 SNEGSKA (reference sequence). The CDR3 runs to 15 residues. The CDR3 spells CSARGTGALQETQYF. CDR3 in DNA: TGCAGTGCTAGGGGCACAGGGGCTTTGCAAGAGACCCAGTACTTC.

The J gene is TRBJ2-7, the V gene TRBV7-9; D is unclear. Germline V gives CDR1 SEHNR, CDR2 FQNEAQ (reference sequence). This CDR3 spans 15 amino acids. Trimming stripped 1 base from V and 2 bases from J, with 12 bases between. For the CDR3, the DNA is TGTGCCAGCAGCTTAGGGAGCCCCCTAACCTACGAGCAGTACTTC. Its translation is CASSLGSPLTYEQYF.

The V and J genes are TRBV6-6 and TRBJ2-3; D uncertain. The CDR3 loop spans 16 amino acids. Trimming pared 5 bases from V and 0 bases from J, leaving 15 bases between. The germline V gene has CDR1 MNHNY and CDR2 SVGAGI (reference sequence). CDR3 region: CASSPISGASTDTQYF. CDR3 nucleotide sequence: TGTGCCAGCAGTCCCATTTCAGGAGCTAGCACAGATACGCAGTATTTT.

This sequence joins TRBV20-1 and TRBJ2-1; weak D call: TRBD1 (7 bases). There are 16 residues in the CDR3. CDR1 is DFQATT, CDR2 SNEGSKA, per germline (reference sequence). Trimming took off 5 bases at V and 0 bases at J, with 17 bases between the two ends. The CDR3 DNA reads TGCAGTGCTTCCCCAGGGGGGTCGAGCTCCTACAATGAGCAGTTCTTC. Translation gives CSASPGGSSSYNEQFF.

This chain joins TRBV4-3 and TRBJ2-7; 9 nucleotides line up with TRBD1. Trimming removed 0 bases from V and 6 bases from J; junction bases left unmatched: 18. Per germline, CDR1 LGHNA and CDR2 YSLEER. The CDR3 extends over 19 amino acids. The CDR3 is CASSQDSGTGQGKGREQYF. The CDR3 DNA follows: TGCGCCAGCAGCCAAGATTCCGGGACAGGGCAGGGGAAGGGACGCGAGCAGTACTTC.

The chain employs TRBV29-1 and TRBJ2-1; 8 bases line up with TRBD1. CDR3 length: 13 residues. Germline-derived CDR1 and CDR2 are SQVTM and ANQGSEA. J lost 2 bases, V lost 6 bases, and 3 bases had no gene match. The CDR3 coding sequence is TGCAGCGTCGACAGGGGCCCCTACAATGAGCAGTTCTTC. It translates to CSVDRGPYNEQFF.

The chain joins TRBV13 to TRBJ1-2; unclear D gene. CDR1 and CDR2 from the germline V gene are PRHDT and FYEKMQ (reference sequence). The CDR3 spans 14 residues. V lost 5 bases, J lost 0 bases, and 10 bases lay in between. The CDR3 loop reads CASSLGRANYGYTF. The CDR3 DNA sequence: TGTGCCAGCAGCCTCGGAAGAGCTAACTATGGCTACACCTTC.

V gene TRBV29-1 combines with J gene TRBJ2-7, with 8 bases lining up with TRBD1. This CDR3 spans 13 amino acids. Looked up from germline, CDR1 is SQVTM and CDR2 is ANQGSEA. The J segment lost 4 bases and the V segment lost 2 bases, leaving 4 bases of the junction unmatched. CDR3 region: CSVEYQGAYEQYF. CDR3 DNA sequence: TGCAGCGTTGAATACCAGGGGGCTTACGAGCAGTACTTC.

CDR3 nucleotides: TGTGCCAGCAGCGCTAGTATCGGAAGAGCTTTCTTT. Residues: CASSASIGRAFF. This chain uses TRBV9 with TRBJ1-1; D unclear. V lost 3 bases and J 10 bases, leaving 13 bases between the germline ends. Germline V lookup: CDR1 SGDLS, CDR2 YYNGEE. This CDR3 comprises 12 residues.

The chain is built from TRBV27 and TRBJ2-3; 7 bases are shared with TRBD1. CDR3 length: 14 residues. Germline values: CDR1 MNHEY, CDR2 SMNVEV (reference sequence). Losses at the gene ends were 6 bases for V and 5 bases for J; bases not matched to a gene: 8. The CDR3 nucleotides are TGTGCCAGCAGCTATCAGGGGGTAATAGATACGCAGTATTTT. Protein: CASSYQGVIDTQYF.

A few counts support this clonotype. V usage is TRBV28 and J usage is TRBJ2-7, with D tentatively TRBD2 (6 bases). The CDR3 runs to 13 residues. V lost 6 bases to trimming and J lost 4 bases, with 13 bases between them. Looked up from germline, CDR1 is MDHEN and CDR2 is SYDVKM. CDR3 residues: CASRSSDTYEQYF. The CDR3, as DNA: TGTGCCAGCAGATCTAGCGATACTTACGAGCAGTACTTC.

The chain uses TRBV11-2 and TRBJ1-1; D not certain. Looked up from germline, CDR1 is SGHAT and CDR2 is FQNNGV. Trimming left V 2 bases short and J 2 bases short, with 9 bases between. The CDR3 runs 14 residues. In DNA, the CDR3 is TGTGCCAGCAGCTTAAATGGAGCAAACACTGAAGCTTTCTTT. Translating gives CASSLNGANTEAFF.

The V call is TRBV27, the J call TRBJ2-6, with D uncertain. Trimming left V 3 bases short and J 1 base short, with 10 bases between. The germline V gene has CDR1 MNHEY and CDR2 SMNVEV (reference sequence). This CDR3 contains 16 residues. CDR3 region: CASSLISASGANVLTF. The CDR3, as DNA: TGTGCCAGCAGTTTGATTTCCGCGTCTGGGGCCAACGTCCTGACTTTC.

The chain carries TRBV15 and TRBJ1-2, with unresolved D. The CDR3 runs 15 residues. Trimming pared 0 bases from V and 7 bases from J, leaving 15 bases between. Looked up from germline, CDR1 is LNHNV and CDR2 is YYDKDF (reference sequence). The CDR3 DNA reads as TGTGCCACCAGCAGAGAAGCGGAAGGGATTGTTGGCTACACCTTC. As protein: CATSREAEGIVGYTF.

In its sample, this clonotype was seen once. The gene calls are TRBV15 and TRBJ2-7; 10 bases are a match to TRBD2. The CDR3 extends over 15 amino acids. V was pared by 1 base and J by 4 bases, with 4 bases of the junction left unmatched. Germline V lookup: CDR1 LNHNV, CDR2 YYDKDF (reference sequence). The CDR3: CATSRGTSGVYEQYF. CDR3 nucleotides: TGTGCCACCAGCAGAGGGACTAGCGGAGTATACGAGCAGTACTTC.

This chain joins TRBV6-5 and TRBJ1-4; D is undetermined. The CDR3 loop spans 16 amino acids. V shed 0 bases and J shed 5 bases, with 13 bases lying between them. In germline, CDR1 is MNHEY, CDR2 SVGAGI. The CDR3 sequence: CASSYSVGLGNEKLFF. CDR3 DNA: TGTGCCAGCAGTTACTCGGTGGGGTTGGGGAATGAAAAACTGTTTTTT.

The chain recombines TRBV7-8 with TRBJ2-3; D may be TRBD2 (6 bases). Germline V gene data show CDR1 as SGHVS and CDR2 as FQNEAQ. The CDR3 is 17 residues long. V was clipped by 1 base and J by 0 bases, with 14 bases between them. The DNA for the CDR3 is TGTGCCAGCAGCTTAGGGGTTAGCGGAGCTAGCACAGATACGCAGTATTTT. Amino acid sequence: CASSLGVSGASTDTQYF. Full variable domain (rest looked up from reference TRBV7-8 and TRBJ2-3): GAGVSQSPRYKVAKRGQDVALRCDPISGHVSLFWYQQALGQGPEFLTYFQNEAQLDKSGLPSDRFFAERPEGSVSTLKIQRTQQEDSAVYLCASSLGVSGASTDTQYFGPGTRLTVL.

The J gene is TRBJ1-2, the V gene TRBV9; 7 positions agree with TRBD1. Losses at the gene ends were 3 bases for V and 8 bases for J; bases not matched to a gene: 10. The V gene's germline CDR1 is SGDLS and CDR2 YYNGEE. The CDR3 extends over 14 amino acids. CDR3 loop: CASSEGDSLIGYTF. The CDR3 DNA reads as TGTGCCAGCAGCGAGGGGGACAGTTTGATCGGCTACACCTTC. The whole variable domain, filled in from reference TRBV9 and TRBJ1-2, reads DSGVTQTPKHLITATGQRVTLRCSPRSGDLSVYWYQQSLDQGLQFLIQYYNGEERAKGNILERFSAQQFPDLHSELNLSSLELGDSALYFCASSEGDSLIGYTFGSGTRLTVV.